This entry describes one TCR beta chain. What it binds is unknown. Attachment of unique molecular identifiers to individual cDNA molecules was performed. TCRdb ran MiXCR on the 5' RACE reads and lists one entry per CDR3 protein. The top ten clones hold roughly 6% of a sample with around 80,000 distinct CDR3 sequences, about 12% of them seen once. Between the trimmed V and J ends, which lost 4 bases and 0 bases, there was a span of 10 bases. The CDR3 consists of 14 residues. Germline CDR1 SQVTM, CDR2 ANQGSEA. This record belongs to a study of early T cells in non-severe SARS-CoV-2 infection. Turning to the study itself: Whole-blood bulk RNA, unsorted, was sequenced, and chains were unpaired. Findings of the study overall: VDJdb-based matching was biased toward anti-spike CD8 responses and missed private and CD4 specificities.

The clonotype originates from an adult who was a healthcare worker with PCR-confirmed SARS-CoV-2 infection or an uninfected control (not recorded which). Sequencing was carried out using whole blood. This chain joins TRBV29-1 and TRBJ1-5; D is undetermined. CDR3 coding DNA: TGCAGCGTTGGTTGGGAAACTAGCAATCAGCCCCAGCATTTT. Protein: CSVGWETSNQPQHF.